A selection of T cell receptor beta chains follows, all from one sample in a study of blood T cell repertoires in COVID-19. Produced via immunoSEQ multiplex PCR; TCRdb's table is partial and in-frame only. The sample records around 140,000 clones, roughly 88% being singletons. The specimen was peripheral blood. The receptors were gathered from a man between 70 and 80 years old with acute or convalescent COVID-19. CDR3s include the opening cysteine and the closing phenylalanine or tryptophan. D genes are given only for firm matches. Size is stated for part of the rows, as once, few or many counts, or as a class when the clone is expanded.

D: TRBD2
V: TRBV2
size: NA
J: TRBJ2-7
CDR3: CASSIGRGGNEQYF
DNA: TGTGCCAGCAGTATTGGCCGGGGAGGGAACGAGCAGTACTTC

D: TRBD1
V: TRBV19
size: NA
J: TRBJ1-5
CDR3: CASSIGQGGNQPQHF
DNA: TGTGCCAGTAGTATAGGACAGGGTGGCAATCAGCCCCAGCATTTT

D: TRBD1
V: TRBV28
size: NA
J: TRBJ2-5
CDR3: CASSSGQDQETQYF
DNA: TGTGCCAGCAGTTCCGGACAGGATCAAGAGACCCAGTACTTC

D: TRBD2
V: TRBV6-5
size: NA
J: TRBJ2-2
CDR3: CASRVSGVNTGELFF
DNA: TGTGCCAGCAGGGTTAGCGGGGTGAACACCGGGGAGCTGTTTTTT

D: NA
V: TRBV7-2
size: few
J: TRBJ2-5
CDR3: CASSLGGVAAQYF
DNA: TGTGCCAGCAGCTTAGGGGGGGTTGCGGCCCAGTACTTC

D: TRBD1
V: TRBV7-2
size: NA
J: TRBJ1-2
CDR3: CASSTDRESGYTF
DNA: TGTGCCAGCAGCACAGACAGGGAAAGTGGCTACACCTTC

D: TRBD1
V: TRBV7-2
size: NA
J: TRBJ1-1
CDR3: CASRSRDREAFF
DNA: TGTGCCAGCAGAAGCCGGGACAGGGAAGCTTTCTTT

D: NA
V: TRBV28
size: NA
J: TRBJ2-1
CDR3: CASSSPIAAITYNEQFF
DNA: TGTGCCAGCAGTTCCCCCATAGCGGCCATCACCTACAATGAGCAGTTCTTC

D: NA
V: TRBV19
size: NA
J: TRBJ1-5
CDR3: CASAPGNNQPQHF
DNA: TGTGCCAGTGCTCCGGGAAACAATCAGCCCCAGCATTTT

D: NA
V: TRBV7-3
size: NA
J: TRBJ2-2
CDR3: CASSLYRNTGELFF
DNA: TGTGCCAGCAGCCTATACCGGAACACCGGGGAGCTGTTTTTT

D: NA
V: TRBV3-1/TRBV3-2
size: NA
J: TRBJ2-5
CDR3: CASSQEAGRQETQYF
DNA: TGTGCCAGCAGCCAAGAAGCAGGGCGCCAAGAGACCCAGTACTTC

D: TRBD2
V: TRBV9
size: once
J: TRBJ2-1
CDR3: CASSPGLAGGQNEQFF
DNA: TGTGCCAGCAGCCCCGGACTAGCGGGGGGCCAGAATGAGCAGTTCTTC

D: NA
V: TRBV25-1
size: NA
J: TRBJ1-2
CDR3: CASRVGSGYTF
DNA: TGTGCCAGCAGGGTAGGGAGTGGCTACACCTTC

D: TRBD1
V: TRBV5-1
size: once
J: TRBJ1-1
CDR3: CASSGAKTGGRIGTEAFF
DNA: TGCGCCAGCAGCGGAGCCAAGACAGGGGGCAGGATAGGCACTGAAGCTTTCTTT

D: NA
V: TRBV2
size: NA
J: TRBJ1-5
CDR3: CASSERQLLNQPQHF
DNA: TGTGCCAGCAGTGAACGACAGCTACTGAATCAGCCCCAGCATTTT

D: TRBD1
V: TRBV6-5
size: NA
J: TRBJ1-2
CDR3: CASQGTGGTNYGYTF
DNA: TGTGCCAGCCAAGGGACAGGGGGGACTAACTATGGCTACACCTTC

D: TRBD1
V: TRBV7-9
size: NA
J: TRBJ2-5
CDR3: CASSFHTGGGETQYF
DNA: TGTGCCAGCAGCTTCCATACAGGGGGCGGGGAGACCCAGTACTTC

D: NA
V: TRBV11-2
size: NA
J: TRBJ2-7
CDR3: CASSLSPEQYF
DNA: TGTGCCAGCAGCTTGTCTCCGGAGCAGTACTTC

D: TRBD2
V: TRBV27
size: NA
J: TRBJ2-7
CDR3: CASSFLGLPGGYEQYF
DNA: TGTGCCAGCAGTTTTCTTGGGCTACCGGGAGGTTACGAGCAGTACTTC

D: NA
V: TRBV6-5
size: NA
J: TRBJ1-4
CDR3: CASKTRGANEKLFF
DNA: TGTGCCAGCAAGACGAGAGGAGCTAATGAAAAACTGTTTTTT

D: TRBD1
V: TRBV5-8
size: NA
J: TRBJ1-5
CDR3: CASSTGTGEPQHF
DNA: TGTGCCAGCAGCACCGGGACAGGGGAACCCCAGCATTTT

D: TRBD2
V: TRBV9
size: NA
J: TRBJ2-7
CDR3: CASSVGSGGYYEQYF
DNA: TGTGCCAGCAGCGTAGGAAGCGGGGGGTACTACGAGCAGTACTTC

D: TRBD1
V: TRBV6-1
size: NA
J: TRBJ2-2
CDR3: CASSTGASGELFF
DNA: TGTGCCAGCAGTACAGGGGCCTCCGGGGAGCTGTTTTTT

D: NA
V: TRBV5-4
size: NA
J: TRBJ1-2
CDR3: CASSRGNNYYGYTF
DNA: TGTGCCAGCAGCCGGGGGAACAATTACTATGGCTACACCTTC

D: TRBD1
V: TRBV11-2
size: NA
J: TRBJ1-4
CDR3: CASSSKGQGAEKLFF
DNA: TGTGCCAGCAGCTCGAAGGGACAGGGCGCCGAAAAACTGTTTTTT

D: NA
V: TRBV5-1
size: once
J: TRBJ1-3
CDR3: CASSLDGGRGGNTIYF
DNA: TGCGCCAGCAGCTTGGACGGGGGGCGCGGAGGAAACACCATATATTTT

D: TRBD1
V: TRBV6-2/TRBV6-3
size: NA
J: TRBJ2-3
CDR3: CASSYETGGGTDTQYF
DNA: TGTGCCAGCAGTTACGAGACAGGGGGCGGCACAGATACGCAGTATTTT

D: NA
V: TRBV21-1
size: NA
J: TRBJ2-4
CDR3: CASSKNRGMKNIQYF
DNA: TGTGCCAGCAGCAAAAACCGGGGAATGAAAAACATTCAGTACTTC

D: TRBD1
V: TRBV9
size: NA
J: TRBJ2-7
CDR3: CASSARWGQGSDEQYF
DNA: TGTGCCAGCAGCGCGCGGTGGGGACAGGGTTCTGACGAGCAGTACTTC